Listed below are T cell receptor beta chains from one sample, sequenced in a study of CXCR3-negative and CXCR3-positive naive CD8 T cells. TCRdb re-called the 5' RACE reads; every CDR3 protein appears as one record, without DNA. The clone table shows some 140,000 distinct CDR3 sequences, with the ten largest holding under 0.5%. Sequencing was carried out using naive CXCR3+ CD8+ T cells from blood. The source of these receptors is a human donor in good health. Some clones in this sample may be carry-over from other donors' samples. CDR3s include the opening cysteine and the closing phenylalanine or tryptophan. The order of the fields is V gene, J gene, CDR3 protein.

V gene: TRBV6-5
J gene: TRBJ2-7
CDR3 protein: CASRAGLAGLEQYF

V gene: TRBV7-8
J gene: TRBJ2-7
CDR3 protein: CASSPGVRGPGEQYF

V gene: TRBV28
J gene: TRBJ1-5
CDR3 protein: CASSLVGISNQPQHF

V gene: TRBV28
J gene: TRBJ1-1
CDR3 protein: CASRLLAYEAFF

V gene: TRBV3-1
J gene: TRBJ2-1
CDR3 protein: CASSQVRYNEQFF

V gene: TRBV12-3/TRBV12-4
J gene: TRBJ2-5
CDR3 protein: CASRRLAGVETQYF

V gene: TRBV28
J gene: TRBJ2-1
CDR3 protein: CASSFLGTGENEQFF

V gene: TRBV7-6
J gene: TRBJ2-3
CDR3 protein: CASSRSGGAGATDTQYF

V gene: TRBV10-3
J gene: TRBJ2-3
CDR3 protein: CAISEPTPGGTRTDTQYF

V gene: TRBV2
J gene: TRBJ2-3
CDR3 protein: CAIREGYTQYF

V gene: TRBV19
J gene: TRBJ1-1
CDR3 protein: CASSSPPEGGAAVATEAFF

V gene: TRBV4-1
J gene: TRBJ2-1
CDR3 protein: CASSQEGPSGGGYNEQFF